The rows below give T cell receptor beta chains drawn from one sample of a study of T cell repertoires in cytomegalovirus infection. What these receptors recognize is not known. TCRdb ran MiXCR on the reads and lists one entry per CDR3 protein. Of fewer than 650,000 distinct CDR3 sequences listed, almost 40% are singletons. The sample was cultured PBMCs, taken from culture after CMV antigen stimulation. These receptors were taken from a human donor in good health (CMV status not recorded). Some clones in this sample may be carry-over from other donors' samples. The CDR3 runs from the conserved cysteine through the conserved F or W. Each record gives: J gene, clone size, V gene, D gene, CDR3 protein, CDR3 DNA. The D gene is left open where the match is weak. The listing skips clone size in some rows; elsewhere it reads once, few, many or a size class.

TRBJ2-3 . TRBV30 . CAWSVPGDGTDTQYF TGTGCCTGGAGTGTACCTGGGGATGGAACAGATACGCAGTATTTT
TRBJ2-3 . TRBV10-3 . CAISQVGGGTDTQYF TGTGCCATCAGCCAAGTCGGGGGCGGCACAGATACGCAGTATTTT
TRBJ1-4 . TRBV7-8 . CASSLDGVMLRYATNEKLFF TGTGCCAGCAGCTTAGACGGGGTAATGCTGCGATACGCAACTAATGAAAAACTGTTTTTT
TRBJ2-7 few TRBV4-1 TRBD2 CASSHGLAGGNEQYF TGCGCCAGCAGCCATGGACTAGCGGGAGGGAACGAGCAGTACTTC
TRBJ1-5 few TRBV12-3/TRBV12-4 . CASSFEGQNQPQHF TGTGCCAGCAGTTTTGAGGGCCAGAATCAGCCCCAGCATTTT
TRBJ2-7 . TRBV6-2/TRBV6-3 . CASAGLHPPEQYF TGTGCCAGCGCGGGACTTCATCCCCCAGAGCAGTACTTC
TRBJ1-1 . TRBV7-8 TRBD1 CASSKTGGYTEAFF TGTGCCAGCAGCAAAACAGGGGGCTATACTGAAGCTTTCTTT
TRBJ2-5 . TRBV11-2 . CASSLQRAQETQYF TGTGCCAGCAGCTTACAGCGTGCACAAGAGACCCAGTACTTC
TRBJ2-1 . TRBV20-1 . CSAWTGRKGGEQFF TGCAGTGCTTGGACCGGGAGAAAGGGGGGTGAGCAGTTCTTC
TRBJ2-5 . TRBV7-2 . CASSKGQDLETQYF TGTGCCAGCAGCAAGGGACAAGACCTCGAGACCCAGTACTTC
TRBJ2-3 many TRBV7-2 . CASSLYPTGVGTDTQYF TGTGCCAGCAGCTTATACCCGACTGGGGTAGGCACAGATACGCAGTATTTT
TRBJ2-7 few TRBV19 . CASSIGTLGYEQYF TGTGCCAGTAGTATTGGGACACTGGGATACGAGCAGTACTTC
TRBJ1-1 few TRBV7-9 . CASSLGSPYPAFF TGTGCCAGCAGCTTAGGGAGCCCGTATCCGGCTTTCTTT
TRBJ2-7 . TRBV10-1 . CASSESADIWREQYF TGCGCCAGCAGTGAGTCGGCCGACATCTGGCGCGAGCAGTACTTC
TRBJ2-7 many TRBV7-2 TRBD2 CASSLRLAGGYEQYF TGTGCCAGCAGTTTAAGACTAGCGGGGGGTTACGAGCAGTACTTC
TRBJ1-1 . TRBV6-2/TRBV6-3 . CASSYRTANTEAFF TGTGCCAGCAGTTACAGGACAGCGAACACTGAAGCTTTCTTT
TRBJ2-1 . TRBV6-2/TRBV6-3 TRBD2 CATQRGTSGFNEQFF TGTGCCACCCAGAGAGGGACTAGCGGGTTTAATGAGCAGTTCTTC
TRBJ2-1 . TRBV12-3/TRBV12-4 TRBD1 CASSTTGGAYNEQFF TGTGCCAGCAGTACCACAGGGGGCGCCTACAATGAGCAGTTCTTC
TRBJ1-4 few TRBV7-2 . CASSLVADKNEKLFF TGTGCCAGCAGCTTAGTGGCGGACAAAAATGAAAAACTGTTTTTT
TRBJ2-2 . TRBV4-2 . CASSPGRTANTGELFF TGTGCCAGCAGCCCAGGGCGGACAGCCAACACCGGGGAGCTGTTTTTT
TRBJ2-7 few TRBV7-2 TRBD2 CASSLVNGGFIYEQYF TGTGCCAGCAGCTTAGTCAACGGGGGGTTTATATACGAGCAGTACTTC
TRBJ1-1 . TRBV7-2 . CASSAGGQTFF TGTGCCAGCAGCGCGGGGGGTCAAACTTTCTTT
TRBJ2-2 . TRBV19 . CASSIGAGTGELFF TGTGCCAGTAGTATCGGGGCGGGGACCGGGGAGCTGTTTTTT
TRBJ2-1 . TRBV5-1 TRBD1 CASSSGTVGNEQFF TGCGCCAGCAGCTCCGGGACAGTAGGTAATGAGCAGTTCTTC
TRBJ1-6 . TRBV6-9 TRBD1 CASSNTGDSPLHF TGTGCCAGCAGTAATACAGGGGATTCACCCCTCCACTTT
TRBJ2-7 many TRBV2 . CASSHGQPDYEQYF TGTGCCAGCAGCCACGGACAGCCGGACTACGAGCAGTACTTC
TRBJ2-1 . TRBV19 . CASRIGGSSYNEQFF TGTGCCAGTAGAATCGGGGGCAGCTCCTACAATGAGCAGTTCTTC
TRBJ1-2 . TRBV7-4 . CASSLGHVDGYTF TGTGCCAGCAGCTTAGGGCATGTCGATGGCTACACCTTC
TRBJ2-7 . TRBV27 . CASSSPTTQDEQYF TGTGCCAGCAGTTCCCCGACAACGCAGGACGAGCAGTACTTC
TRBJ2-7 . TRBV7-2 . CASSFGSDGLDEQYF TGTGCCAGCAGCTTTGGGTCGGACGGTCTAGACGAGCAGTACTTC
TRBJ1-5 . TRBV7-8 TRBD1 CASSFYAGGGNQPQHF TGTGCCAGCAGCTTTTACGCAGGGGGCGGCAATCAGCCCCAGCATTTT
TRBJ2-1 . TRBV4-1 TRBD2 CASSQVGLGVKFF TGCGCCAGCAGCCAAGTGGGACTAGGGGTGAAGTTCTTC
TRBJ1-5 once TRBV20-1 . CSASAGGQYQPQHF TGCAGTGCTAGCGCGGGGGGCCAGTATCAGCCCCAGCATTTT
TRBJ1-6 . TRBV28 . CASSFAGGPSSPLHF TGTGCCAGCAGTTTTGCAGGAGGTCCCAGTTCACCCCTCCACTTT
TRBJ2-7 many TRBV7-6 . CASSRGGLADELEQYF TGTGCCAGCAGCCGCGGAGGGTTGGCCGACGAACTCGAGCAGTACTTC
TRBJ2-2 . TRBV20-1 . CSATRQGGTGELFF TGCAGTGCTACCCGTCAGGGTGGGACCGGGGAGCTGTTTTTT
TRBJ1-5 many TRBV7-2 . CASSFPGGDQPQHF TGTGCCAGCAGCTTCCCGGGGGGCGATCAGCCCCAGCATTTT
TRBJ1-3 . TRBV7-8 . CASSLGTPITLSGNTIYF TGTGCCAGCAGCCTCGGGACACCGATTACCCTCTCTGGAAACACCATATATTTT
TRBJ2-7 many TRBV19 TRBD1 CATDPGQGGEQYF TGTGCCACCGACCCGGGACAGGGAGGCGAGCAGTACTTC
TRBJ1-6 few TRBV27 . CASSPLYNSPLHF TGTGCCAGCAGTCCTCTCTATAATTCACCCCTCCACTTT
TRBJ1-4 few TRBV18 . CASSPGGSNEKLFF TGTGCCAGCTCACCAGGGGGGTCTAATGAAAAACTGTTTTTT
TRBJ2-2 . TRBV12-3/TRBV12-4 TRBD2 CASWGGGAVTGELFF TGTGCCAGCTGGGGCGGGGGGGCGGTCACCGGGGAGCTGTTTTTT
TRBJ2-3 many TRBV7-2 . CASSWGGPDTQYF TGTGCCAGCAGCTGGGGGGGGCCAGATACGCAGTATTTT
TRBJ1-6 . TRBV6-5 . CASSQREPSSYNSPLHF TGTGCCAGCAGTCAACGGGAACCAAGCTCCTATAATTCACCCCTCCACTTT
TRBJ2-7 . TRBV7-8 . CASSLTSDKAVLIF TGTGCCAGCAGCTTAACGTCAGACAAGGCCGTCTTGATTTTC
TRBJ2-1 . TRBV12-3/TRBV12-4 . CASSRNRVAGDEQFF TGTGCCAGCAGTCGAAACAGGGTAGCGGGCGATGAGCAGTTCTTC
TRBJ2-5 . TRBV7-2 TRBD1 CASSPNRGQETQYF TGTGCCAGCAGCCCTAACAGGGGGCAAGAGACCCAGTACTTC
TRBJ2-7 . TRBV4-1 TRBD2 CASSQAWGAGTRRGEQYF TGCGCCAGCAGCCAAGCATGGGGGGCCGGGACTAGAAGGGGCGAGCAGTACTTC
TRBJ2-1 . TRBV7-2 . CASSPQSRDGEQFF TGTGCCAGCAGCCCCCAAAGTCGGGATGGTGAGCAGTTCTTC
TRBJ2-7 . TRBV6-2/TRBV6-3 . CASRLRGPLSEQYF TGTGCCAGCAGACTGAGGGGACCACTTAGCGAGCAGTACTTC
TRBJ2-7 . TRBV6-5 TRBD2 CASSGTSVYEQYF TGTGCCAGCAGTGGGACTAGCGTCTACGAGCAGTACTTC
TRBJ2-3 . TRBV15 . CATSRMTITDTQYF TGTGCCACCAGCAGAATGACTATCACAGATACGCAGTATTTT